A selection of T cell receptor beta chains follows, all from one sample in a study of cytomegalovirus exposure and HLA in healthy donors. Using immunoSEQ multiplex PCR, the repertoire was profiled, and TCRdb retains in-frame clones only, with some absent. The table records some 200,000 clones, 8.5% to 10% of them present only once. The source material was PBMCs. The receptor set was obtained from a woman aged 25 to 39 in good health and CMV-seropositive. The CDR3 runs from the conserved cysteine through the conserved F or W. A D gene is named only where the DNA matches it firmly. Clone size is not always given. Where it is, it says once, few, many or a class for expanded clones.

clone size,V gene,D gene,J gene,CDR3 protein,CDR3 DNA
NA,TRBV19,NA,TRBJ1-3,CASSIEGPLSGNTIYF,TGTGCCAGTAGTATAGAGGGCCCTCTCTCTGGAAACACCATATATTTT
NA,TRBV10-3,NA,TRBJ1-1,CANAPRGGNTEAFF,TGTGCCAACGCTCCGAGGGGGGGGAACACTGAAGCTTTCTTT
few,TRBV5-4,NA,TRBJ2-1,CASTDGTLYNEQFF,TGTGCCAGCACGGACGGGACTCTATACAATGAGCAGTTCTTC
few,TRBV5-1,NA,TRBJ2-5,CASSLANLASEETQYF,TGCGCCAGCAGCTTGGCCAATCTAGCCAGCGAAGAGACCCAGTACTTC
few,TRBV27,TRBD1,TRBJ1-1,CASSLNRGGRDTEAFF,TGTGCCAGCAGTTTAAATCGAGGGGGCAGGGACACTGAAGCTTTCTTT
NA,TRBV7-3,NA,TRBJ1-2,CASSLDSGYTF,TGTGCCAGCAGCTTAGACAGTGGCTACACCTTC
NA,TRBV9,TRBD1,TRBJ1-2,CASSVETGGYGYTF,TGTGCCAGCAGCGTAGAAACAGGGGGCTATGGCTACACCTTC
NA,TRBV9,TRBD2,TRBJ2-2,CASSALEGLAGGPLAGELFF,TGTGCCAGCAGCGCTCTAGAGGGACTAGCGGGAGGGCCCCTTGCCGGGGAGCTGTTTTTT
few,TRBV7-9,TRBD2,TRBJ2-7,CASRPSSGSTSYEQYF,TGTGCCAGCAGACCCTCTAGCGGGTCAACGTCCTACGAGCAGTACTTC
few,TRBV7-7,TRBD1,TRBJ2-7,CASSLGQGQGFSYEQYF,TGTGCCAGCAGCTTAGGTCAGGGACAGGGGTTCTCCTACGAGCAGTACTTC
NA,TRBV30,TRBD2,TRBJ2-3,CAWSRAGVFTDTQYF,TGTGCCTGGAGTAGAGCGGGAGTATTCACAGATACGCAGTATTTT
few,TRBV6-6,TRBD2,TRBJ2-1,CASILGGNYNEQFF,TGTGCCAGCATCCTCGGGGGGAACTACAATGAGCAGTTCTTC
few,TRBV2,TRBD2,TRBJ2-7,CASSRGRGEQYF,TGTGCCAGCTCCCGCGGGAGGGGCGAGCAGTACTTC
few,TRBV11-2,NA,TRBJ2-7,CASSPPPLSYEQYF,TGTGCCAGCAGCCCCCCTCCACTCTCCTACGAGCAGTACTTC
NA,TRBV2,TRBD2,TRBJ2-2,CARFKTSGNTGELFF,TGTGCCAGGTTTAAGACTAGCGGGAACACCGGGGAGCTGTTTTTT
many,TRBV27,TRBD1,TRBJ1-2,CARRTGIDGYTF,TGTGCCAGAAGGACAGGGATTGATGGCTACACCTTC
few,TRBV5-4,NA,TRBJ1-2,CASSLDSDYGYTF,TGTGCCAGCAGCCTAGATTCGGACTATGGCTACACCTTC
few,TRBV7-2,NA,TRBJ2-7,CASSTDRYEQYF,TGTGCCAGCAGCACTGACAGGTACGAGCAGTACTTC
NA,TRBV6-5,NA,TRBJ2-6,CASSYSLQAGANVLTF,TGTGCCAGCAGTTACTCTTTACAGGCTGGGGCCAACGTCCTGACTTTC
NA,TRBV11-3,TRBD2,TRBJ2-1,CASSLVAGVSYNEQFF,TGTGCCAGCAGCTTAGTAGCGGGCGTATCCTACAATGAGCAGTTCTTC
few,TRBV5-1,NA,TRBJ2-3,CASRTATSSSDTQYF,TGCGCCAGCAGAACGGCTACTAGTTCGTCAGATACGCAGTATTTT
many,TRBV5-1,TRBD1,TRBJ1-1,CASSAGTGTLMNTEAFF,TGCGCCAGCAGCGCCGGGACAGGGACCCTCATGAACACTGAAGCTTTCTTT
few,TRBV7-6,TRBD2,TRBJ2-3,CASRPLAGAPTDTQYF,TGTGCCAGCAGACCGCTAGCGGGAGCGCCCACAGATACGCAGTATTTT
few,TRBV19,TRBD2,TRBJ2-1,CASSIGLAVAYNEQFF,TGTGCCAGTAGTATCGGACTAGCGGTAGCCTACAATGAGCAGTTCTTC
NA,TRBV7-9,NA,TRBJ1-1,CASSLERGTEAFF,TGTGCCAGCAGCTTGGAAAGGGGGACTGAAGCTTTCTTT
few,TRBV27,NA,TRBJ2-7,CASSSFSGRRTYEQYF,TGTGCCAGCAGTTCCTTCTCAGGGAGGAGGACCTACGAGCAGTACTTC
NA,TRBV15,NA,TRBJ2-7,CATSRDGLAYEQYF,TGTGCCACCAGCAGAGATGGCCTAGCCTACGAGCAGTACTTC
NA,TRBV2,NA,TRBJ2-4,CASSDQRAKNIQYF,TGTGCCAGCAGTGATCAGAGGGCCAAAAACATTCAGTACTTC
few,TRBV5-1,TRBD1,TRBJ2-5,CASSSDRAAETQYF,TGCGCCAGCAGCTCGGACAGGGCGGCGGAGACCCAGTACTTC
NA,TRBV10-3,TRBD1,TRBJ2-7,CAISSGTGTYEQYF,TGTGCCATCAGTTCGGGGACAGGGACGTACGAGCAGTACTTC
NA,TRBV5-1,TRBD1,TRBJ2-5,CASSWDREKTQYF,TGCGCCAGCAGCTGGGACAGGGAGAAGACCCAGTACTTC
few,TRBV9,NA,TRBJ2-3,CASSVAGRTDTQYF,TGTGCCAGCAGCGTGGCAGGGCGCACAGATACGCAGTATTTT
few,TRBV5-1,TRBD2,TRBJ2-2,CASSPPGLAGDYTGELFF,TGCGCCAGCAGCCCTCCGGGACTAGCGGGAGACTATACCGGGGAGCTGTTTTTT
NA,TRBV2,NA,TRBJ2-7,CASLLLLEQYF,TGTGCCAGCCTACTCCTGCTGGAGCAGTACTTC
few,TRBV6-1,NA,TRBJ1-1,CASSVTGLGTEAFF,TGTGCCAGCAGTGTTACAGGTTTGGGCACTGAAGCTTTCTTT
few,TRBV7-9,TRBD1,TRBJ2-5,CASIRQGIQETQYF,TGTGCCAGTATCCGACAGGGGATTCAAGAGACCCAGTACTTC
NA,TRBV6-1,NA,TRBJ2-7,CASSEKRAEDYEQYF,TGTGCCAGCAGTGAAAAGCGGGCGGAGGACTACGAGCAGTACTTC
few,TRBV2,NA,TRBJ2-6,CASSARISGANVLTF,TGTGCCAGCAGCGCTAGGATTTCTGGGGCCAACGTCCTGACTTTC
NA,TRBV14,TRBD2,TRBJ2-1,CASSQDSWLAGVGNEQFF,TGTGCCAGCAGCCAAGATAGTTGGCTAGCGGGAGTTGGAAATGAGCAGTTCTTC
few,TRBV30,NA,TRBJ1-5,CAWSVGGRNQPQHF,TGTGCCTGGAGTGTGGGGGGGCGAAATCAGCCCCAGCATTTT